These 14 T cell receptor beta chains originate from one sample sequenced in a study of shared clonotypes between healthy human individuals (TCRdb year 2020). Libraries came from the immunoSEQ multiplex PCR assay. TCRdb holds this immuneACCESS table with in-frame rearrangements only. Some clones are missing; in checked studies, unresolved V genes explain under half, and the rest has no known cause. This sample is represented by more than 2 million clones; almost 96% of them were singletons. The ten largest make up roughly 0.13% of the sample. The sequencing input was naive CD4+ T cells sorted from blood. The intended sense of this specimen's cell subset or site label: CD45RA+ positively selected. All receptors derive from a man between 18 and 35 years old in good health.

The chain carries TRBV6-1 and TRBJ1-1, with D maybe TRBD1 (5 bases). The germline V and J ends were trimmed by 8 bases and 0 bases, with 10 bases remaining between them. The CDR3 has 13 residues. Looked up from germline, CDR1 is MNHNS and CDR2 is SASEGT. CDR3 DNA: TGTGCCAGCTCGACAGAAATGAACACTGAAGCTTTCTTT. Translated, it gives CASSTEMNTEAFF.

J is TRBJ2-5 and V is TRBV30; TRBD2 matches 7 bases. Per the germline V gene, CDR1 is GTSNPN and CDR2 is SVGIG (reference sequence). V was clipped by 0 bases and J by 5 bases; unmatched bases: 3. The CDR3 has 13 amino acids. CDR3 nucleotide sequence: TGTGCCTGGAGTGTAACTAGCGTGGAGACCCAGTACTTC. This encodes CAWSVTSVETQYF. The entire variable domain, with the rest obtained from reference TRBV30 and TRBJ2-5, is as follows: SQTIHQWPATLVQPVGSPLSLECTVEGTSNPNLYWYRQAAGRGLQLLFYSVGIGQISSEVPQNLSASRPQDRQFILSSKKLLLSDSGFYLCAWSVTSVETQYFGPGTRLLVL.

For this clone: Other nucleotide sequences from this sample produce the same CDR3. V is TRBV6-1 and J is TRBJ2-3, with D perhaps matching TRBD1 or TRBD2 (5 bases each). This CDR3 comprises 14 residues. The V and J ends lost 3 bases and 3 bases respectively, with 10 bases between them. Per the germline V gene, CDR1 is MNHNS and CDR2 is SASEGT. The CDR3 DNA follows: TGTGCCAGCAGTGATGGGGGTGGGACAGATACGCAGTATTTT. This gives the protein CASSDGGGTDTQYF.

V usage is TRBV27 and J usage is TRBJ2-3; D is possibly TRBD1 (5 bases). Trimming cost V 1 base and J 2 bases, with 28 bases left between them. The CDR3 runs to 21 residues. The germline CDR1 and CDR2 sequences are MNHEY and SMNVEV (reference sequence). The CDR3 bases are TGTGCCAGCAGTTTATACCCCCCTCAGGCAGGGCGGTCGACCCACACAGATACGCAGTATTTT. This translates into CASSLYPPQAGRSTHTDTQYF.

This sequence joins TRBV4-1 and TRBJ1-4; 10 nucleotides line up with TRBD1. The CDR3 has 17 residues. Trimming removed 0 bases from V and 4 bases from J; junction bases left unmatched: 5. CDR1 is MGHRA and CDR2 is YSYEKL in the germline V gene. The CDR3: CASSQEKGQGFNEKLFF. For the CDR3, the DNA is TGCGCCAGCAGCCAAGAAAAGGGACAGGGGTTTAATGAAAAACTGTTTTTT.

V is TRBV6-1 and J is TRBJ1-2; D is unresolved. Deletions cut 0 bases from V and 5 bases from J, with 7 bases between. The CDR3 covers 13 residues. Germline CDR1 MNHNS, CDR2 SASEGT. This chain's CDR3 is CASSEALLYGYTF. CDR3 bases: TGTGCCAGCAGTGAAGCTCTTCTATATGGCTACACCTTC.

The J gene is TRBJ2-5, the V gene TRBV9; 8 bases align to TRBD2. The CDR3 has 15 amino acids. CDR1 and CDR2 (germline): SGDLS, YYNGEE. V lost 0 bases to trimming and J lost 4 bases; unmatched junction nucleotides: 5. The CDR3 loop is CASSVAPGGGETQYF. Written as DNA, the CDR3 is TGTGCCAGCAGCGTAGCTCCGGGAGGGGGAGAGACCCAGTACTTC.

As for this clone: Other DNA sequences in this sample translate to the same CDR3. CDR3 sequence (DNA): TGTGCCAGCTCACCTAAAGAAAACTATGGCTACACCTTC. It translates to CASSPKENYGYTF. The V and J genes are TRBV18 and TRBJ1-2; D remains ambiguous. CDR1 KGHSH and CDR2 LQKENI come from the germline V gene. Trimming took 3 bases from V and 2 from J, leaving 7 bases between them. The CDR3 extends over 13 amino acids.

DNA of the CDR3: TGTGCCAGCTCGGCCCCCGGCGGAAACACCATATATTTT. As protein: CASSAPGGNTIYF. The chain uses TRBV6-1 and TRBJ1-3; no firm D call. V shed 8 bases and J shed 4 bases, with 12 bases lying between them. The germline CDR1 and CDR2 sequences are MNHNS and SASEGT. The CDR3 length is 13 residues.

The sample holds a few counts of this clone. CDR3 nucleotides: TGTGCCTGGGGACAGGATTATAGCAATCAGCCCCAGCATTTT. The encoded protein is CAWGQDYSNQPQHF. This sequence joins TRBV30 and TRBJ1-5, with 7 bases lining up with TRBD1. Germline V gene lookup returns CDR1 GTSNPN and CDR2 SVGIG (reference sequence). V lost 5 bases, J lost 0 bases, and 4 bases stayed unmatched. The CDR3 has 14 residues.

The chain has TRBV29-1 and TRBJ1-1; a weak D match, TRBD1 (5 bases). The CDR3 totals 14 residues. CDR1 and CDR2 (germline): SQVTM, ANQGSEA. The V end was cut by 7 bases, the J end by 4 bases, with 19 bases between. The CDR3 DNA sequence: TGCAGCGCCGAACCCAGCCAGGGCTCCACTGAAGCTTTCTTT. It codes for CSAEPSQGSTEAFF.

The chain joins TRBV14 to TRBJ1-4; weak D call: TRBD1 (5 bases). V lost 4 bases to trimming and J lost 8 bases, with 11 bases between them. Germline CDR1 and CDR2: SGHDN and FVKESK. The CDR3 has 13 residues. The CDR3 here is CASSPSGGEKLFF. The CDR3 DNA is TGTGCCAGCAGCCCCTCGGGGGGAGAAAAACTGTTTTTT.

The chain has TRBV6-5 and TRBJ2-5; D gene uncertain. V lost 6 bases and J lost 5, with 7 bases in between. The CDR3 contains 11 residues. The V gene's germline CDR1 is MNHEY and CDR2 SVGAGI. This CDR3 reads CASRVFETQYF. CDR3 sequence (DNA): TGTGCCAGCAGGGTTTTTGAGACCCAGTACTTC.

This chain links TRBV6-6 with TRBJ1-1; no definite D call. The CDR3 sequence is 13 residues long. Germline values: CDR1 MNHNY, CDR2 SVGAGI (reference sequence). The V end lost 3 bases, the J end lost 2 bases, and 7 bases lay between the germline ends. Here the CDR3 reads CASSYRLNTEAFF. As DNA, the CDR3 is TGTGCCAGCAGTTATCGGCTAAACACTGAAGCTTTCTTT.